What follows describes a single T cell receptor beta chain. Its specificity is unknown. TCRdb re-analysed the reads in MiXCR, keeping a single row per CDR3 protein. The data hold a few hundred thousand distinct CDR3 sequences, with approximately 40% observed a single time. The CDR3 covers 15 residues. The germline V gene has CDR1 SGHNT and CDR2 YYREEE (reference sequence). Trimming left V 1 base short and J 2 bases short, with 11 bases between. This sample is drawn from a study of T cell repertoires in cytomegalovirus infection. The sequence was obtained from a human donor in good health (CMV status not recorded). Some clones in this sample may be carry-over from other donors' samples. Material: cultured PBMCs, obtained from culture after CMV antigen stimulation. This chain connects TRBV5-4 to TRBJ2-3; TRBD1 or TRBD2 may be the D gene (5 bases each). CDR3 in amino acids: CASSLRGGTTDTQYF. The CDR3 region has the DNA TGTGCCAGCAGCTTGCGGGGCGGAACCACAGATACGCAGTATTTT.